This record concerns one T cell receptor beta chain sequence. An end of the junction differs from the germline gene, which may be a read error. The entry originates in a study of blood T cells in healthy people across ages. Alongside a J-beta primer mix, a sample-barcoded 5' primer served in a second PCR lasting about 7 to 11 cycles. TCRdb used MiXCR to reprocess the 5' RACE reads, holding one entry per CDR3 protein. The top ten clones hold 7.7% of a sample with 1.5 million to 2 million distinct CDR3 sequences, under 30% of them seen once. CDR1 and CDR2 (germline): SGHTA, FQGNSA. This CDR3 is built from 15 residues.

V gene TRBV7-2 combines with J gene TRBJ2-1; 9 bases agree with TRBD2. The receptor was derived from a woman aged 25 to 45 in good health. Sequencing was carried out using blood. CDR3 sequence (DNA): TGTGCCAGCAGTCAGACTAGCGGCTCCTGCAATGAGCAGTTCTTC. This translates into CASSQTSGSCNEQFF.